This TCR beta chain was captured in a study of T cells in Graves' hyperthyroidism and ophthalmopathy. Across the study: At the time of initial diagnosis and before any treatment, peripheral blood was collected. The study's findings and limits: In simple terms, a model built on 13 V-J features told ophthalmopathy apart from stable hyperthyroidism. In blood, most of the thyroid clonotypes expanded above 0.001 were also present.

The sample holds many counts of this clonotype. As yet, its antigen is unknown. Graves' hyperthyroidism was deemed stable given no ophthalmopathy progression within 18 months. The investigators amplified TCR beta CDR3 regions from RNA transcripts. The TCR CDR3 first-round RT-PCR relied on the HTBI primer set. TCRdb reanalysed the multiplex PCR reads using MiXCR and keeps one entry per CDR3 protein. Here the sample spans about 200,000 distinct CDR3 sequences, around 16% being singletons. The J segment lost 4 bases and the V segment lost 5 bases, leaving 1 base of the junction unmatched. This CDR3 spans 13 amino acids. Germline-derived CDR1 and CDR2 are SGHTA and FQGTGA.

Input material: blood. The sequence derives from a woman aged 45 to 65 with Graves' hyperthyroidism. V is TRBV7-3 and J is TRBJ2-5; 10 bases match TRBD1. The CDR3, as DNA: TGTGCCAGCAGCCGACAGGGGGCAGAGACCCAGTACTTC. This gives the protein CASSRQGAETQYF.